Sequencing of this TCR beta chain was carried out in a study of blood T cell repertoires in COVID-19. For the study at large: Whether acute or convalescent, the COVID-19 samples came from the United States, Italy and Spain. T cells, B-cell-depleted T cells, or PBMCs supplied cDNA or gDNA.

The CDR3 length is 13 residues. The J segment lost 4 bases and the V segment lost 6 bases, leaving 4 bases of the junction unmatched. Germline CDR1 reads LGHDT; CDR2 reads YNNKEL (reference sequence). Original processing methods: Reference gene primer amplification gave estimated nucleated cell counts. Assay used: immunoSEQ multiplex PCR; TCRdb lists only in-frame clones, some missing. Clone size and the V and J calls come from that table; the DNA yielded D and trimming. The sample records approximately 70,000 clones, more than 75% being singletons. The chain couples TRBV3-1 (or the pseudogene TRBV3-2) to TRBJ2-5; TRBD1 matches at 8 bases. The clonotype originates from a human donor in a cohort sampled during active COVID-19. The sequencing sample was made of peripheral blood. CDR3 nucleotides: TGTGCCAGCAGACGGACAGGGAGAGAGACCCAGTACTTC. Protein product: CASRRTGRETQYF.